This T cell receptor beta chain was profiled in a study of blood T cell repertoires in COVID-19. As for the study in general: COVID-19 samples collected from the United States, Italy and Spain covered acute and convalescent phases. In each case, the material was cDNA or gDNA derived from T cells, B-cell-depleted T cells, or PBMCs.

The V gene's germline CDR1 is MNHEY and CDR2 SVGEGT. V was pared by 5 bases and J by 8 bases, with 18 bases between. This CDR3 is 14 amino acids long. The authors' processing: How many nucleated cells were present was estimated from reference gene primer amplification. TCRdb's copy holds only in-frame clones and misses some; the assay was immunoSEQ multiplex PCR. V and J calls and clone size are given by that table; D and trimming were obtained from the DNA. The sample holds some 270,000 clones, roughly 87% seen once. V is TRBV6-2 or TRBV6-3 and J is TRBJ1-2; tentatively, D is TRBD1 (5 bases). Sequencing was done on a sample of peripheral blood. This receptor was identified in a woman between 40 and 50 years old who had recovered from COVID-19. The CDR3 spells CASSPGSGTGGYTF. The CDR3 DNA reads as TGTGCCAGCAGTCCGGGTAGCGGGACCGGAGGCTACACCTTC.